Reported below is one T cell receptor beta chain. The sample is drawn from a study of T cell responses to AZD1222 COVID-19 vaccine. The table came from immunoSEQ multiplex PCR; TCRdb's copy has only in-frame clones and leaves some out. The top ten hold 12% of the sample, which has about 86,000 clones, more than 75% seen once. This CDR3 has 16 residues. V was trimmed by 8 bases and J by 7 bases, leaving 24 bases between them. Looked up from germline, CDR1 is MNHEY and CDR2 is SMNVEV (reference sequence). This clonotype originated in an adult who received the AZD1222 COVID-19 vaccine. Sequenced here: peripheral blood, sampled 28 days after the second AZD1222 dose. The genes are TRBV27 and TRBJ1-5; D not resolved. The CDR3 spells CASSRGPREIGQPQHF. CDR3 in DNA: TGTGCCAGCTCCAGAGGCCCCCGGGAGATAGGACAGCCCCAGCATTTT.